This TCR beta chain was sequenced during a study of T cell changes during pregnancy in multiple sclerosis. Trimming took 3 bases from V and 4 from J; bases not matched to a gene: 11. CDR1 and CDR2 (germline): LGHNA, YSLEER. CDR3 length equals 17 residues. Assay: immunoSEQ multiplex PCR; the TCRdb copy retains only in-frame clones and omits some. Of tens of thousands of clones in the sample, around 89% were seen once. This TCR derives from a female donor with multiple sclerosis, enrolled in a pregnancy study. The chain is built from TRBV4-3 and TRBJ2-7, with 11 bases fitting TRBD2. The starting material was CD4+ T cells from peripheral blood mononuclear cells, obtained after pregnancy. In DNA form, the CDR3 reads TGCGCCAGCAGCCAGGCAGTAACTAGCGGGAGTGGTTACGAGCAGTACTTC. It is translated as CASSQAVTSGSGYEQYF.